Listed here are 21 T cell receptor beta chains from one sample, sequenced in a study of OX40 agonist ivuxolimab in advanced cancers. Sequencing used immunoSEQ multiplex PCR; TCRdb keeps in-frame clones, though not all of them. The table has approximately 70,000 clones, around 90% seen once. Sequencing used CD4+ or CD8+ T cells sorted from blood, obtained in a trial of the OX40 agonist ivuxolimab. These receptors were obtained from an adult with an advanced solid tumor such as melanoma, head and neck, liver or kidney cancer.

The rearrangement links TRBV29-1 to TRBJ2-7, with D tentatively TRBD1 or TRBD2 (5 bases each). Between the trimmed V and J ends, which lost 4 bases and 6 bases, there was a span of 16 bases. This CDR3 has 13 amino acids. Germline lookup yields CDR1 SQVTM and CDR2 ANQGSEA. DNA for the CDR3: TGCAGCGTTGGGGACCATCACCATCTCGAGCAGTACTTC. This translates into CSVGDHHHLEQYF.

The chain recombines TRBV7-9 with TRBJ2-2, with a tentative D call TRBD2 (5 bases). Germline V gene data show CDR1 as SEHNR and CDR2 as FQNEAQ (reference sequence). V lost 2 bases to trimming and J lost 0 bases, with 19 bases between them. The CDR3 consists of 19 residues. This CDR3 reads CASSLRGGSLGPNTGELFF. The CDR3 nucleotides are TGTGCCAGCAGCTTACGGGGTGGCAGTTTGGGCCCGAACACCGGGGAGCTGTTTTTT.

This clone was seen just once. This chain joins TRBV15 and TRBJ2-5; a possible D gene is TRBD2 (5 bases). This CDR3 spans 15 amino acids. V was pared by 0 bases and J by 0 bases, with 8 bases between. Germline V CDR1 and CDR2: LNHNV, YYDKDF (reference sequence). The CDR3 loop reads CATSRDRGYQETQYF. CDR3 sequence (DNA): TGTGCCACCAGCAGAGATCGGGGTTACCAAGAGACCCAGTACTTC.

There are a few counts of this clone. The chain couples TRBV30 to TRBJ1-1, with TRBD1 matching 7 bases. Germline V gene lookup returns CDR1 GTSNPN and CDR2 SVGIG (reference sequence). The CDR3 has 15 amino acids. J gave up 2 bases and V 1 base, and 7 bases lay outside the gene matches. The CDR3 loop reads CAWSGRGLRNTEAFF. The DNA for the CDR3 is TGTGCCTGGAGTGGTAGGGGGCTACGAAACACTGAAGCTTTCTTT.

Only a few counts were recorded for this clone. This sequence joins TRBV9 and TRBJ2-5; TRBD2 matches 8 bases. Germline trimming cut 4 bases from V and 5 bases from J; bases unmatched to any gene: 10. The CDR3 extends over 15 amino acids. The germline CDR1 and CDR2 sequences are SGDLS and YYNGEE. The DNA for the CDR3 is TGTGCCAGCAGCAGGACTAGCCGGAGTTGGGAGACCCAGTACTTC. Protein sequence: CASSRTSRSWETQYF.

The genes are TRBV2 and TRBJ1-1; TRBD1 aligns across 7 bases. The ends lost 6 bases at V and 1 base at J; junction bases unmatched: 2. The germline CDR1 and CDR2 sequences are SNHLY and FYNNEI. This CDR3 spans 13 amino acids. CDR3 in amino acids: CASSRDRNTEAFF. In DNA, the CDR3 is TGTGCCAGCAGCCGGGACAGGAACACTGAAGCTTTCTTT.

This chain uses TRBV29-1 with TRBJ2-3; 7 nucleotides agree with TRBD2. V lost 3 bases, J lost 4 bases, and 4 bases stayed unmatched. The CDR3 is 13 amino acids. The germline V gene encodes CDR1 SQVTM and CDR2 ANQGSEA. This CDR3 reads CSVDPGGSDTQYF. DNA for the CDR3: TGCAGCGTTGACCCGGGAGGCTCAGATACGCAGTATTTT.

The chain combines TRBV19 with TRBJ2-7, with D perhaps being TRBD1 or TRBD2 (5 bases each). Germline V gene sequence: CDR1 LNHDA, CDR2 SQIVND (reference sequence). V lost 5 bases and J 5 bases, leaving 16 bases between the germline ends. The CDR3 covers 14 residues. In DNA, the CDR3 is TGTGCCAGTAGTCGTACCGGGGCGCTTAACGAGCAGTACTTC. Its translation: CASSRTGALNEQYF.

This chain links TRBV7-2 with TRBJ1-5; tentatively, D is TRBD1 (5 bases). Deletions cut 5 bases from V and 16 bases from J, with 21 bases between. The CDR3 contains 13 residues. Germline assignment: CDR1 SGHTA and CDR2 FQGNSA. The CDR3 region has the DNA TGTGCCAGCAGCCCTTTACGTGGGGCCTCCCTCCATTTT. It encodes CASSPLRGASLHF. Full variable domain (missing parts from reference TRBV7-2 and TRBJ1-5): GAGVSQSPSNKVTEKGKDVELRCDPISGHTALYWYRQSLGQGLEFLIYFQGNSAPDKSGLPSDRFSAERTGGSVSTLTIQRTQQEDSAVYLCASSPLRGASLHFGDGTRLSIL.

This rearrangement joins TRBV5-5 to TRBJ1-2; the D is unclear. V lost 2 bases to trimming and J lost 0 bases, with 11 bases between them. The germline CDR1 and CDR2 sequences are SGHKS and YYEKEE (reference sequence). This CDR3 has 15 amino acids. The CDR3 region is CASSFSLSANYGYTF. The CDR3 DNA is TGTGCCAGCAGCTTTAGTCTTTCAGCTAACTATGGCTACACCTTC.

This chain connects TRBV7-3 to TRBJ2-2, with no clear D. The CDR3 is made up of 15 amino acids. Germline V lookup: CDR1 SGHTA, CDR2 FQGTGA. With 2 bases removed from V and 0 bases from J, the gap between germline ends came to 7 bases. CDR3 protein: CASSLQPTNTGELFF. CDR3 coding DNA: TGTGCCAGCAGCTTACAACCCACGAACACCGGGGAGCTGTTTTTT.

In this sample, this clone turned up many times. CDR3 residues: CAWSVVGLNIQYF. In nucleotides, the CDR3 is TGTGCCTGGAGTGTTGTAGGGTTGAACATTCAGTACTTC. This chain joins TRBV30 and TRBJ2-4, with D unclear. CDR1 and CDR2 (germline): GTSNPN, SVGIG (reference sequence). Trimming left V 0 bases short and J 7 bases short, with 10 bases between. The CDR3 runs to 13 residues.

The rearrangement joins TRBV28 to TRBJ1-1; no clear D. Germline loops: CDR1 MDHEN, CDR2 SYDVKM. V was clipped by 7 bases and J by 0 bases, with 9 bases between them. The CDR3 has 13 residues. CDR3 amino acids: CASTPSLNTEAFF. In DNA, the CDR3 is TGTGCCAGCACCCCATCCTTGAACACTGAAGCTTTCTTT.

V gene TRBV19 combines with J gene TRBJ2-1, with D perhaps TRBD2 (5 bases). The length of the CDR3 is 20 residues. Germline V gene lookup returns CDR1 LNHDA and CDR2 SQIVND (reference sequence). The V end lost 8 bases, the J end lost 2 bases, and 31 bases lay between the germline ends. This CDR3 reads CASSLEAMTRGPSPYNEQFF. DNA of the CDR3: TGTGCCAGTTCCCTGGAAGCGATGACTCGGGGTCCTTCTCCCTACAATGAGCAGTTCTTC. The variable domain in full, with the rest retrieved from reference TRBV19 and TRBJ2-1, is DGGITQSPKYLFRKEGQNVTLSCEQNLNHDAMYWYRQDPGQGLRLIYYSQIVNDFQKGDIAEGYSVSREKKESFPLTVTSAQKNPTAFYLCASSLEAMTRGPSPYNEQFFGPGTRLTVL.

The chain joins TRBV6-5 to TRBJ2-5, with no clear D. The CDR3 covers 12 residues. Germline V lookup: CDR1 MNHEY, CDR2 SVGAGI. V lost 6 bases and J 3 bases, leaving 8 bases between the germline ends. CDR3 amino acids: CASRHTKETQYF. For the CDR3, the DNA is TGTGCCAGCAGGCACACAAAAGAGACCCAGTACTTC.

The CDR3 DNA is TGTGCCAGCAGCCTTGACAGCCTACCGGGCATTCAGTACTTC. This encodes CASSLDSLPGIQYF. This chain joins TRBV28 and TRBJ2-4; D is possibly TRBD1 (5 bases). The CDR3 runs to 14 residues. CDR1 and CDR2 (germline): MDHEN, SYDVKM. V lost 6 bases, J lost 9 bases, and 18 bases lay in between.

The chain joins TRBV18 to TRBJ1-3; no definite D call. The CDR3 sequence is 15 residues long. Germline V gene data show CDR1 as KGHSH and CDR2 as LQKENI. Trimming left V 3 bases short and J 0 bases short, with 9 bases between. CDR3 region: CASSPAIISGNTIYF. CDR3 sequence (DNA): TGTGCCAGCTCACCTGCCATAATCTCTGGAAACACCATATATTTT.

The rearrangement links TRBV5-4 to TRBJ2-1, with 9 bases fitting TRBD1. CDR1 SGHNT and CDR2 YYREEE come from the germline V gene (reference sequence). The CDR3 length is 18 residues. V trimming: 2 bases; J trimming: 6 bases; junction bases outside the gene matches: 15. The DNA of the CDR3 is TGTGCCAGCAGCTTAGTGGTGGCTCCGGGACAGGGCTTCAATGAGCAGTTCTTC. Translating it yields CASSLVVAPGQGFNEQFF.

V is TRBV5-4 and J is TRBJ1-2, with D perhaps TRBD1 (5 bases). V dropped 4 bases and J dropped 5 bases, with 15 bases sitting between them. CDR3 length equals 14 residues. Germline V gene sequence: CDR1 SGHNT, CDR2 YYREEE (reference sequence). The CDR3: CASSGDGALYGYTF. The DNA for the CDR3 is TGTGCCAGCAGCGGGGACGGAGCCTTATATGGCTACACCTTC.

The chain has TRBV7-8 and TRBJ2-7, with 9 bases that match TRBD2. Germline CDR1 and CDR2: SGHVS and FQNEAQ. The trim removed 6 bases at V and 1 base at J, leaving 7 bases unmatched. The CDR3 has 15 amino acids. CDR3 sequence: CASSKSSGVSYEQYF. CDR3 DNA sequence: TGTGCCAGCAGTAAATCTAGCGGGGTTTCCTACGAGCAGTACTTC. Full variable domain (missing parts from reference TRBV7-8 and TRBJ2-7): GAGVSQSPRYKVAKRGQDVALRCDPISGHVSLFWYQQALGQGPEFLTYFQNEAQLDKSGLPSDRFFAERPEGSVSTLKIQRTQQEDSAVYLCASSKSSGVSYEQYFGPGTRLTVT.

The V gene is TRBV7-3, the J gene TRBJ1-1, with D unresolved. Between the trimmed V and J ends, which lost 1 base and 1 base, there was a span of 4 bases. Germline V CDR1 and CDR2: SGHTA, FQGTGA. The CDR3 totals 13 residues. CDR3 region: CASSLSSNTEAFF. CDR3 sequence (DNA): TGTGCCAGCAGCTTAAGTTCGAACACTGAAGCTTTCTTT.